This T cell receptor (beta chain) was documented in a study of PD-1 blockade in classical Hodgkin lymphoma. Profiling relied on immunoSEQ multiplex PCR, and the TCRdb table lists in-frame clones only, not all of them. The table lists tens of thousands of clones, approximately 90% of them singletons. As to this clone: Its antigen is unknown.

Study conclusions and caveats: Relative to healthy donors, newly diagnosed patients reportedly had lower baseline TCR diversity, which was reported as lower still in relapsed/refractory patients. At C4D1, TCR diversity had climbed significantly for CD4+ cells, though not for CD8+ cells. Underlying causes for the observed repertoire differences were not defined, possibly disease activity or prior therapy.

Sample time point: cycle 4 day 1 (C4D1), after more than 5 weeks of nivolumab. Every patient had relapsed following autologous stem cell transplantation, and cohorts differed in brentuximab vedotin exposure. Complete response, partial response or progressive disease was each patient's best response. The V and J ends lost 7 bases and 2 bases respectively, with 11 bases between them. The CDR3 is 13 amino acids. The germline V gene encodes CDR1 SEHNR and CDR2 FQNEAQ (reference sequence). This sequence originates from a human donor with classical Hodgkin lymphoma. J is TRBJ1-1 and V is TRBV7-9, with D possibly matching TRBD1 (5 bases). The material was peripheral blood mononuclear cells (PBMCs), obtained before the fourth cycle of nivolumab. The CDR3 loop reads CASTVTVNTEAFF. The CDR3, as DNA: TGTGCCAGCACCGTGACAGTAAACACTGAAGCTTTCTTT. Based on the CDR3 plus reference TRBV7-9 and TRBJ1-1, the full variable domain is DTGVSQNPRHKITKRGQNVTFRCDPISEHNRLYWYRQTLGQGPEFLTYFQNEAQLEKSRLLSDRFSAERPKGSFSTLEIQRTEQGDSAMYLCASTVTVNTEAFFGQGTRLTVV.